This T cell receptor beta chain was sequenced for a study of T cell responses to AZD1222 COVID-19 vaccine. Study-wide results and caveats: Donors were mostly white British, more females; clonal diversity possibly underestimated. Spike-specific TCR depth and breadth grew after two AZD1222 doses. Per reports, nearly half of all spike-specific TCRs target regions that are unmutated in variants.

The method was immunoSEQ multiplex PCR; TCRdb's version includes in-frame clones alone and lacks a portion of them. The table records 150,000 or so clones, 89% of them present only once. With respect to this clone: Its antigen remains unidentified.

V was cut by 4 bases and J by 16 bases, with 17 bases left in between. CDR3 length: 12 residues. The germline V gene encodes CDR1 SGHTA and CDR2 FQGNSA. Sequencing was performed on peripheral blood, taken on day 0 of AZD1222 vaccination. The chain recombines TRBV7-2 with TRBJ2-4; the D gene is possibly TRBD2 (5 bases). This receptor was obtained from an adult in good health. This CDR3 is CASSYLERQPYF. CDR3 coding DNA: TGTGCCAGCAGCTATTTGGAGCGGCAGCCATACTTC.